A single sample gave rise to the 19 T cell receptor beta chains below, sequenced in a study of cytomegalovirus exposure and HLA in healthy donors. Use of 60 Vbeta and 13 Jbeta primers characterized the PCR. The assay was immunoSEQ multiplex PCR, and TCRdb's table has in-frame clones only and misses some. Found here are roughly 120,000 clones, approximately 80% of them singletons; the top ten hold 3.5% to 4.5%. Sequenced sample: PBMCs. The receptors stem from a man under 40 in good health and CMV-seropositive.

CDR3 loop: CASSQGTGGINTGELFF. In DNA form, the CDR3 reads TGCGCCAGCAGCCAGGGAACAGGGGGAATAAACACCGGGGAGCTGTTTTTT. The chain is built from TRBV4-3 and TRBJ2-2; 8 positions agree with TRBD1. This CDR3 is 17 amino acids long. Trimming cost V 3 bases and J 2 bases; bases outside gene matches: 8. The germline V gene encodes CDR1 LGHNA and CDR2 YSLEER.

The V call is TRBV27, the J call TRBJ1-5; D call uncertain. Between the trimmed V and J ends, which lost 2 bases and 8 bases, there was a span of 13 bases. The CDR3 consists of 14 residues. CDR1 and CDR2 from the germline V gene are MNHEY and SMNVEV (reference sequence). CDR3 in amino acids: CASSLRYSGEPQHF. The CDR3 DNA reads as TGTGCCAGCAGTTTAAGATACTCCGGGGAGCCCCAGCATTTT.

This clone was observed a handful of times. The V call is TRBV15, the J call TRBJ2-7, with D possibly matching TRBD2 (6 bases). V was shortened by 0 bases and J by 4 bases, with 10 bases between the two germline ends. This CDR3 contains 14 residues. Germline V gives CDR1 LNHNV, CDR2 YYDKDF (reference sequence). The CDR3, as DNA: TGTGCCACCAGCAGAGATCCGGGGACTTACGAGCAGTACTTC. Amino acids: CATSRDPGTYEQYF. The variable domain in full, with the rest retrieved from reference TRBV15 and TRBJ2-7, is DAMVIQNPRYQVTQFGKPVTLSCSQTLNHNVMYWYQQKSSQAPKLLFHYYDKDFNNEADTPDNFQSRRPNTSFCFLDIRSPGLGDTAMYLCATSRDPGTYEQYFGPGTRLTVT.

The chain links TRBV29-1 to TRBJ1-6; 11 bases match TRBD1. The trim removed 7 bases at V and 7 bases at J, leaving 3 bases unmatched. Per the germline V gene, CDR1 is SQVTM and CDR2 is ANQGSEA. The CDR3 is 13 amino acids. CDR3 nucleotide sequence: TGCAGCGCGGGACAGGGGGGAAATTCACCCCTCCACTTT. Its protein is CSAGQGGNSPLHF. Supplemented by reference TRBV29-1 and TRBJ1-6, the full variable domain reads SAVISQKPSRDICQRGTSLTIQCQVDSQVTMMFWYRQQPGQSLTLIATANQGSEATYESGFVIDKFPISRPNLTFSTLTVSNMSPEDSSIYLCSAGQGGNSPLHFGNGTRLTVT.

In its sample, this clone was seen a few times. The CDR3 region has the DNA TGTGCCACCAGCAGAGTCCTAACTAGCGGCAGCTACAATGAGCAGTTCTTC. This translates into CATSRVLTSGSYNEQFF. This chain links TRBV15 with TRBJ2-1; 8 bases agree with TRBD2. Germline loops: CDR1 LNHNV, CDR2 YYDKDF (reference sequence). This CDR3 region has 17 residues. V was clipped by 1 base and J by 3 bases; unmatched bases: 8.

A single count supports this clone. The chain links TRBV18 to TRBJ1-5; D is uncertain. V dropped 2 bases and J dropped 0 bases, with 5 bases sitting between them. The CDR3 loop spans 14 amino acids. Germline-derived CDR1 and CDR2 are KGHSH and LQKENI. The CDR3 loop is CASSPMSSNQPQHF. Written as DNA, the CDR3 is TGTGCCAGCTCACCAATGAGTAGCAATCAGCCCCAGCATTTT.

This rearrangement joins TRBV7-2 to TRBJ2-5, with a possible D match to TRBD2 (6 bases). V lost 2 bases to trimming and J lost 3 bases, with 13 bases between them. CDR1 and CDR2 (germline): SGHTA, FQGNSA. The CDR3 runs 15 residues. CDR3 nucleotides: TGTGCCAGCAGCTTAAGAGCTAGCGCAGAAGAGACCCAGTACTTC. Its protein product is CASSLRASAEETQYF.

V and J are TRBV10-3 and TRBJ1-1, with D perhaps TRBD1 (5 bases). The CDR3 contains 13 residues. CDR1 and CDR2 (germline): ENHRY, SYGVKD. With 8 bases removed from V and 5 bases from J, the gap between germline ends came to 15 bases. The CDR3 DNA is TGTGCCATCTGGACACCGCGGGATACTGAAGCTTTCTTT. Its protein product is CAIWTPRDTEAFF.

This clone was seen a few times. The rearrangement joins TRBV27 to TRBJ2-7; D unclear. Germline V CDR1 and CDR2: MNHEY, SMNVEV (reference sequence). This CDR3 region has 13 residues. V was trimmed by 2 bases and J by 5 bases, leaving 10 bases between them. CDR3 residues: CASSLKRGHEQYF. The CDR3 nucleotides read TGTGCCAGCAGTTTAAAGCGAGGCCACGAGCAGTACTTC.

For this clone: The junction differs from germline at one of its ends, possibly a read error. The gene calls are TRBV7-9 and TRBJ1-1, with unresolved D. Germline assignment: CDR1 SEHNR and CDR2 FQNEAQ (reference sequence). This CDR3 spans 14 amino acids. The CDR3 loop reads CSSALTAGNTEAFF. CDR3 nucleotides: TGTTCCAGCGCCTTGACCGCAGGGAACACTGAAGCTTTCTTT.

The chain couples TRBV9 to TRBJ1-4; 7 bases fit TRBD1. This CDR3 comprises 16 residues. The V and J ends lost 3 bases and 5 bases, in that order; junction bases with no gene match: 10. Germline CDR1 SGDLS, CDR2 YYNGEE. In DNA form, the CDR3 reads TGTGCCAGCAGCGGACAACAGGGGAAAAACAATGAAAAACTGTTTTTT. Its protein is CASSGQQGKNNEKLFF.

In DNA, the CDR3 is TGTGCCAGCAGCTTAGGGGGCGGGAGCAAAGAGACCCAGTACTTC. This sequence encodes CASSLGGGSKETQYF. The chain employs TRBV7-2 and TRBJ2-5; 7 positions agree with TRBD2. V shed 1 base and J 3 bases; nucleotides not matched to a gene: 5. Germline CDR1 SGHTA, CDR2 FQGNSA. This CDR3 has 15 amino acids.

On this clone itself: This same CDR3 is encoded by further DNA sequences in the sample. The J gene is TRBJ2-5, the V gene TRBV4-3; D gene uncertain. The CDR3 spans 15 residues. Trimming pared 1 base from V and 1 base from J, leaving 10 bases between. Germline CDR1 is LGHNA and CDR2 is YSLEER. The CDR3: CASSQARLTQETQYF. In DNA, the CDR3 is TGCGCCAGCAGCCAAGCTCGACTTACCCAAGAGACCCAGTACTTC.

This chain uses TRBV5-1 with TRBJ1-1; TRBD1 matches at 8 bases. Germline CDR1 and CDR2: SGHRS and YFSETQ. The ends lost 5 bases at V and 1 base at J; junction bases unmatched: 16. CDR3 length equals 18 residues. The CDR3 region has the DNA TGCGCCAGCAGTCTGGAAGGGTTTTGGGGACAGGAGAACACTGAAGCTTTCTTT. Translation gives CASSLEGFWGQENTEAFF.

This clone turned up a few times. The genes are TRBV27 and TRBJ1-5; D not certain. The CDR3 runs to 12 residues. Germline V gene data show CDR1 as MNHEY and CDR2 as SMNVEV (reference sequence). V lost 4 bases to trimming and J lost 7 bases, with 8 bases between them. CDR3 sequence reads: CASSSGLQPQHF. In DNA, the CDR3 is TGTGCCAGCAGTTCAGGACTGCAGCCCCAGCATTTT.

The chain employs TRBV4-1 and TRBJ1-2; 10 nucleotides agree with TRBD1. There are 16 residues in the CDR3. With V trimmed by 3 bases and J by 3 bases, 7 bases remained unmatched. Germline assignment: CDR1 MGHRA and CDR2 YSYEKL. CDR3 sequence (DNA): TGCGCCAGCAGCCACTCCGGGACAGGGGCCGACTATGGCTACACCTTC. It is translated as CASSHSGTGADYGYTF.

The table lists this clone with a count of one. The V call is TRBV11-2, the J call TRBJ2-3; D is ambiguous. Germline V gene lookup returns CDR1 SGHAT and CDR2 FQNNGV. The ends were cut back, 1 base at V and 3 bases at J, with 5 bases in the middle. The CDR3 length is 13 residues. The CDR3 sequence: CASSLALTDTQYF. CDR3 DNA: TGTGCCAGCAGCTTAGCCTTGACAGATACGCAGTATTTT.

The CDR3 here is CASSVGQFSGNTIYF. As DNA, the CDR3 is TGTGCCAGCAGCGTCGGACAGTTCTCTGGAAACACCATATATTTT. The rearrangement joins TRBV9 to TRBJ1-3, with a tentative D call TRBD1 (6 bases). Trimming pared 2 bases from V and 0 bases from J, leaving 9 bases between. In germline, CDR1 is SGDLS, CDR2 YYNGEE. The CDR3 is 15 amino acids.

This clone was found a few times. V usage is TRBV7-2 and J usage is TRBJ1-1; D might be TRBD1 (6 bases). Germline values: CDR1 SGHTA, CDR2 FQGNSA. This CDR3 is built from 14 residues. V lost 3 bases and J lost 1, with 9 bases in between. The CDR3 here is CASSFRTANTEAFF. CDR3 in DNA: TGTGCCAGCAGCTTTCGGACAGCGAACACTGAAGCTTTCTTT.